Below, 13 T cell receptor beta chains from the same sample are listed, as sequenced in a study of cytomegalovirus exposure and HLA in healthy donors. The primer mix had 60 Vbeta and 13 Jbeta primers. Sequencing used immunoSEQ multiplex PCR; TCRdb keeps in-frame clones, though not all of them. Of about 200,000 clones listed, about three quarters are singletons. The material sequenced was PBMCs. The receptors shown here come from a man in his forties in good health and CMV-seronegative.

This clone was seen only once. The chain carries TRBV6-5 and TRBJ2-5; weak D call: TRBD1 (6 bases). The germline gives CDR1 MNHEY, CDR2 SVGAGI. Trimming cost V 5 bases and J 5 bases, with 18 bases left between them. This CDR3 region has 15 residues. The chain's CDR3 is CASSLQGSRVETQYF. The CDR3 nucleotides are TGTGCCAGCAGTCTCCAGGGGTCTCGCGTGGAGACCCAGTACTTC.

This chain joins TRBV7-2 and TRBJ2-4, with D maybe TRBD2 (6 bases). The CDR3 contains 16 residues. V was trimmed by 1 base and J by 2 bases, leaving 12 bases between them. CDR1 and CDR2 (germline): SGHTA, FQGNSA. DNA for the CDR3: TGTGCCAGCAGCTTAGGGTTCGGGAGAACCAAAAACATTCAGTACTTC. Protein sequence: CASSLGFGRTKNIQYF.

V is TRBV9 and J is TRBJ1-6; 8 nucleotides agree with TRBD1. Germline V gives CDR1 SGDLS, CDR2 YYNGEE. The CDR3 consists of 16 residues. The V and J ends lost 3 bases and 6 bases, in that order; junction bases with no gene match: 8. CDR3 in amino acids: CASSEIAGGSNSPLHF. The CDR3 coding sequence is TGTGCCAGCAGCGAAATCGCAGGGGGCTCTAATTCACCCCTCCACTTT.

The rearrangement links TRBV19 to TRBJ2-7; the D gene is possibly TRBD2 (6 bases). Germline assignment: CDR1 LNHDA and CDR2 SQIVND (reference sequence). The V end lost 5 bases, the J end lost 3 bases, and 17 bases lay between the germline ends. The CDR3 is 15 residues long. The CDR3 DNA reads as TGTGCCAGTAGTCCGGGACGGACTACATTCTACGAGCAGTACTTC. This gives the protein CASSPGRTTFYEQYF.

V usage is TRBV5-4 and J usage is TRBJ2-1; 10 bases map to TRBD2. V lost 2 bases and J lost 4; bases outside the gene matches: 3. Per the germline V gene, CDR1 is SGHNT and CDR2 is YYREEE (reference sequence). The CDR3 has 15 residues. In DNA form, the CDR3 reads TGTGCCAGCAGCTTTAGCGGGAGGAATTACAATGAGCAGTTCTTC. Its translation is CASSFSGRNYNEQFF.

CDR3 DNA sequence: TGCGCCAGCAGTTCCGGACAGGATTTTAACTATGGCTACACCTTC. Translating it yields CASSSGQDFNYGYTF. The rearrangement links TRBV5-1 to TRBJ1-2, with 7 positions matching TRBD1. V lost 5 bases to trimming and J lost 1 base; unmatched junction nucleotides: 8. This CDR3 comprises 15 residues. The germline CDR1 and CDR2 sequences are SGHRS and YFSETQ.

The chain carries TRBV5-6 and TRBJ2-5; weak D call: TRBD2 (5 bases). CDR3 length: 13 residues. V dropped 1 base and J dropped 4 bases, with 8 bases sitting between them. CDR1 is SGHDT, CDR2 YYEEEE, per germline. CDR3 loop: CASSLRGLETQYF. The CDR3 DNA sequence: TGTGCCAGCAGCTTGAGAGGGTTAGAGACCCAGTACTTC. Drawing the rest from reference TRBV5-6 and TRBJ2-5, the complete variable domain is DAGVTQSPTHLIKTRGQQVTLRCSPKSGHDTVSWYQQALGQGPQFIFQYYEEEERQRGNFPDRFSGHQFPNYSSELNVNALLLGDSALYLCASSLRGLETQYFGPGTRLLVL.

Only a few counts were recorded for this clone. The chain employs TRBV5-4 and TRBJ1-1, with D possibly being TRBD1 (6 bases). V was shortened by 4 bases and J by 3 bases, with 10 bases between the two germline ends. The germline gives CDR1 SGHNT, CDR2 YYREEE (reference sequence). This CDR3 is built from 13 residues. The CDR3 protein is CASSQGTHTEAFF. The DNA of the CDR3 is TGTGCCAGCAGCCAGGGGACCCACACTGAAGCTTTCTTT.

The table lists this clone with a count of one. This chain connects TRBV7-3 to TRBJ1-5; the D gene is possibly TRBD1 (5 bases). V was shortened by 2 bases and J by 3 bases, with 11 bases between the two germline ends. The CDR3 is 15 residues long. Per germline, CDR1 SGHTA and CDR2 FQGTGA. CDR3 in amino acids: CASSLGGGVNQPQHF. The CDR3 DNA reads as TGTGCCAGCAGCTTAGGGGGAGGGGTCAATCAGCCCCAGCATTTT.

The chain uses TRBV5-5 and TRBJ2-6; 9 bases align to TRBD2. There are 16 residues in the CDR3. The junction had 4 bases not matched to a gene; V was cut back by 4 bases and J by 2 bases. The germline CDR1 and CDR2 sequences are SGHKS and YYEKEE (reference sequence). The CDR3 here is CASSRRGGAGANVLTF. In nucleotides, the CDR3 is TGTGCCAGCAGCCGGCGGGGGGGCGCTGGGGCCAACGTCCTGACTTTC.

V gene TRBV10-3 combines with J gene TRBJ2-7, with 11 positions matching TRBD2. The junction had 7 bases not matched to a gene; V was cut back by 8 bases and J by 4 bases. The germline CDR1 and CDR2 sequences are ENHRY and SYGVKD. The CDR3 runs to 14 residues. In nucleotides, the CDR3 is TGTGCCATCTCTACCGGGACTAGCGGATACGAGCAGTACTTC. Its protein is CAISTGTSGYEQYF.

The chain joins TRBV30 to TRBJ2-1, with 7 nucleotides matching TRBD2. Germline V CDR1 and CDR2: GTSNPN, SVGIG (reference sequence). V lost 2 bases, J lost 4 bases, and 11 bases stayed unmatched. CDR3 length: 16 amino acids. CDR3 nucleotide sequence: TGTGCCTGGAGTCCACGATGGGATAGCGGGTACAATGAGCAGTTCTTC. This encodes CAWSPRWDSGYNEQFF.

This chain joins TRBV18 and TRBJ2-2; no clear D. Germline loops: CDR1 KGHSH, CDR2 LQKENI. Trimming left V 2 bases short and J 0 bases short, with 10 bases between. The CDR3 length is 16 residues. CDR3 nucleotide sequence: TGTGCCAGCTCACCAATAACAGCCGCGAACACCGGGGAGCTGTTTTTT. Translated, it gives CASSPITAANTGELFF. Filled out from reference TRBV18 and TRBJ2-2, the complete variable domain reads NAGVMQNPRHLVRRRGQEARLRCSPMKGHSHVYWYRQLPEEGLKFMVYLQKENIIDESGMPKERFSAEFPKEGPSILRIQQVVRGDSAAYFCASSPITAANTGELFFGEGSRLTVL.